This TCR beta chain was observed in a study of Graves' ophthalmopathy and Graves' hyperthyroidism (dated by TCRdb to 2017 to 2018). With regard to the full study: Peripheral blood was collected at initial diagnosis, before any treatment. The independent validation cohort included under 20 hyperthyroidism patients plus 17 patients who later progressed from hyperthyroidism to ophthalmopathy. Following sampling, methimazole starting at 30 mg daily was administered to hyperthyroidism patients, and high-dose intravenous methylprednisolone was administered to ophthalmopathy patients. To explore V-J signatures that distinguish ophthalmopathy from hyperthyroidism, a discovery set of more than 90 patients was enrolled, made up of more than 40 with ophthalmopathy and 57 with stable hyperthyroidism. In total, around 130 blood samples were TCR-sequenced: roughly 45 ophthalmopathy, some 75 hyperthyroidism and roughly 17 hyperthyroidism-to-ophthalmopathy patients. To tell Graves' ophthalmopathy apart from Graves' hyperthyroidism, and to predict which patients would progress to ophthalmopathy, the study relied on TCR beta repertoire signatures. In more than five hyperthyroidism patients, T-cell repertoires of thyroid tissue and blood were compared. Here is what the overall study found, with its caveats: The 13-signature model separated ophthalmopathy from stable hyperthyroidism with approximately 90% sensitivity and about 84% specificity in cross-validation, and 80%/75% in the test set. Most of the expanded thyroid clonotypes with a frequency above 0.001 were also detected in blood, and it was suggested that the thyroid immune response may be reflected by blood repertoires. Sample size was not predetermined statistically, and investigators were not blinded to group allocation. In validation, the model predicted ophthalmopathy progression with about 71% sensitivity and 72.22% specificity; approximately 12 predicted patients were CT-confirmed with GO in a median of about 6.1 months.

Taken from cysteine to phenylalanine, the CDR3 has 15 residues. The only DNA kept is the CDR3, 45 bases in frame from the first base. V has 4 bases trimmed and J has 5 bases trimmed; junction bases matching no gene number 8. The germline V gene (reference sequence) yields LNHDA for CDR1 and SQIVND for CDR2. TCR beta CDR3 regions were amplified from RNA transcripts for repertoire sequencing. The first round was an RT-PCR using HTBI primers with the Qiagen OneStep RT-PCR kit, and this first round was followed by a second-round multiplex PCR, then size selection and purification. The libraries underwent paired-end sequencing with 100 bp reads on an Illumina HiSeq2000. The study's own analysis went as follows. SOAPnuke was used to process the reads, throwing out any read that had adapters, had uncalled bases, had a mean Phred below 15, or lacked an exact constant-primer or identifier match. COPE v1.2.5 was used to merge high-quality paired reads. Clonotypes were defined as unique nucleotide sequences and were aligned to IMGT TRB V, D and J references using MiTCR v1.1. Analysis was restricted to V-J combinations with a frequency above 0.0001, which covered about 99% of repertoires. For each V-J combination, a TCR clonal expansion and chaos score was defined as F50 clonal expansion divided by the chaos observed in the TCRdist matrix. Welch's t-statistics and random forest were used to reduce features to about a dozen V-J combinations, which were fed into a naive Bayes classifier. The Morisita-Horn index was used to measure how similar the thyroid and blood repertoires were. The public sequencing data were trimmed at Q25 with fastp and processed into clonotypes with MiXCR by TCRdb, which kept only in-frame beta chains. CDR3 protein sequences are deduplicated, and each keeps its most common genes and DNA. The V and J calls and clone size come from TCRdb's table, not from the authors' own analysis. The sample yields hundreds of thousands of distinct CDR3 sequences; about two fifths were counted once. 2.5% to 3.5% of the sample rests with the top ten.

Patients with ophthalmopathy had moderately to severely active disease, with a Clinical Activity Score of 3 or more, a NOSPECS grade of 4 or more, and a disease duration of less than 3 months. Anyone with other autoimmune diseases, uncontrolled infections, pregnancy or lactation was excluded from the study. Diagnosis was based on clinical symptoms, serum thyroxine, TRAb, thyroid ultrasound and orbital computed tomography. Using Ficoll-Paque density gradient centrifugation, PBMCs were isolated from 8.5 to 10 ml of fresh peripheral blood. Total RNA was extracted using Trizol reagent, and RNA quality was checked on an Agilent 2100 Bioanalyzer. At least ten counts were recorded for this clonotype. Its target antigen remains unknown. The record has no base qualities; no much larger clone is one base away.

Sequencing was done on a sample of peripheral blood. This sequence was found in an adult man with Graves' ophthalmopathy. The chain links TRBV19 with TRBJ1-3; the junction holds 7 bases that match TRBD1. The nucleotide sequence reads TGTGCCAGTAGTACGCTGACAGGGACGCGAAACACCATATATTTT. It is translated as CASSTLTGTRNTIYF.